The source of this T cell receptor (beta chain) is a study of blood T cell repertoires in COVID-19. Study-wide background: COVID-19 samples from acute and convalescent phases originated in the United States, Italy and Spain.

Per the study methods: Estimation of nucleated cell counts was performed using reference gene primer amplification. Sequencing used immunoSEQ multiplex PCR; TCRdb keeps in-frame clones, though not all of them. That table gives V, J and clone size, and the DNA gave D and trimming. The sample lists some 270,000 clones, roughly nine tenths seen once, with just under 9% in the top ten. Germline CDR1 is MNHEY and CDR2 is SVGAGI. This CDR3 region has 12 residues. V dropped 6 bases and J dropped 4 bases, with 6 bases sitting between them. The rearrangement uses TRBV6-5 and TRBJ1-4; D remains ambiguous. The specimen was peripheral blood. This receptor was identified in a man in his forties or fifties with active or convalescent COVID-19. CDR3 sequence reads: CASSPDNEKLFF. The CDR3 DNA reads TGTGCCAGCAGCCCAGATAATGAAAAACTGTTTTTT.